This T cell receptor beta chain was captured by sequencing in a study of blood T cell repertoires in COVID-19. J was trimmed by 3 bases and V by 5 bases; bases with no gene match: 7. This CDR3 spans 15 amino acids. CDR1 is SEHNR and CDR2 is FQNEAQ in the germline V gene (reference sequence). Here immunoSEQ multiplex PCR was the method, and the copy in TCRdb shows in-frame clones only, minus some. The top ten clones hold roughly 6.2% of a sample with hundreds of thousands of clones, 70% to 90% of them seen once. This TCR came from a woman between 40 and 50 years old who had recovered from COVID-19. The V and J genes are TRBV7-9 and TRBJ2-7; 10 nucleotides match TRBD2. Material for sequencing was PBMCs or T cells enriched from blood (not recorded which). CDR3 region: CASSPWTSGFYEQYF. In nucleotides, the CDR3 is TGTGCCAGCAGCCCGTGGACTAGCGGATTCTACGAGCAGTACTTC.